This passage covers 20 T cell receptor beta chains from one sample sequenced in a study of blood T cell repertoires in COVID-19. Measured with immunoSEQ multiplex PCR; TCRdb has only the in-frame clones, and not every one. The profile covers about 84,000 clones, with 90% to 95% appearing a single time and approximately 4.3% taken by the ten largest. The sequenced material came from peripheral blood. These receptors all come from a human donor with active COVID-19. The donor label of this sample is uncertain.

The chain has TRBV13 and TRBJ2-1; D is unresolved. Germline V lookup: CDR1 PRHDT, CDR2 FYEKMQ (reference sequence). V shed 1 base and J shed 5 bases, with 3 bases lying between them. The CDR3 sequence is 12 residues long. The CDR3 region is CASSLADNEQFF. The CDR3 DNA follows: TGTGCCAGCAGCTTAGCGGACAATGAGCAGTTCTTC. The variable domain in full, with the rest retrieved from reference TRBV13 and TRBJ2-1, is AAGVIQSPRHLIKEKRETATLKCYPIPRHDTVYWYQQGPGQDPQFLISFYEKMQSDKGSIPDRFSAQQFSDYHSELNMSSLELGDSALYFCASSLADNEQFFGPGTRLTVL.

The V and J genes are TRBV9 and TRBJ2-3, with D possibly TRBD2 on 6 matching bases. V dropped 0 bases and J dropped 0 bases, with 29 bases sitting between them. The length of the CDR3 is 22 residues. The germline CDR1 and CDR2 sequences are SGDLS and YYNGEE. CDR3 residues: CASSVGFLGGTNLYSSTDTQYF. The CDR3 nucleotides read TGTGCCAGCAGCGTAGGGTTTCTGGGGGGAACTAATTTATACTCTAGCACAGATACGCAGTATTTT.

The rearrangement joins TRBV20-1 to TRBJ2-3; 7 bases map to TRBD1. The CDR3 spans 11 residues. Germline lookup yields CDR1 DFQATT and CDR2 SNEGSKA (reference sequence). V was clipped by 6 bases and J by 9 bases; unmatched bases: 6. This CDR3 is CSAITGETQYF. The CDR3, as DNA: TGCAGTGCGATAACAGGGGAAACGCAGTATTTT.

The V gene is TRBV4-2, the J gene TRBJ2-1; D ambiguous. This CDR3 has 15 amino acids. Per the germline V gene, CDR1 is LGHNA and CDR2 is YNFKEQ. Deletions cut 0 bases from V and 4 bases from J, with 10 bases between. This chain's CDR3 is CASSQERWAYNEQFF. The CDR3 coding sequence is TGTGCCAGCAGCCAAGAGCGATGGGCGTACAATGAGCAGTTCTTC.

The J gene is TRBJ2-2, the V gene TRBV9; a possible D gene is TRBD1 (6 bases). The CDR3 length is 15 residues. Germline CDR1 reads SGDLS; CDR2 reads YYNGEE. Trimming took 3 bases from V and 0 from J, leaving 9 bases between them. As DNA, the CDR3 is TGTGCCAGCAGCGACAGGGCTCCGAACACCGGGGAGCTGTTTTTT. The encoded protein is CASSDRAPNTGELFF.

This rearrangement joins TRBV4-1 to TRBJ1-2, with D possibly being TRBD1 (6 bases). Germline V gives CDR1 MGHRA, CDR2 YSYEKL. Trimming removed 2 bases at V and 5 bases at J, with 15 bases between. CDR3 length equals 15 residues. CDR3 region: CASSQSPGTSYGYTF. CDR3 nucleotides: TGCGCCAGCAGCCAATCCCCCGGGACAAGTTATGGCTACACCTTC.

This chain joins TRBV28 and TRBJ2-3; 13 bases agree with TRBD2. The germline V gene encodes CDR1 MDHEN and CDR2 SYDVKM. This CDR3 spans 16 amino acids. The trim removed 5 bases at V and 2 bases at J, leaving 4 bases unmatched. This chain's CDR3 is CASSVTSGRPTDTQYF. In DNA form, the CDR3 reads TGTGCCAGCAGTGTGACTAGCGGGAGGCCCACAGATACGCAGTATTTT.

This chain joins TRBV2 and TRBJ2-1; 9 bases are a match to TRBD2. This CDR3 is 18 amino acids long. The trim removed 7 bases at V and 4 bases at J, leaving 17 bases unmatched. Germline V gene lookup returns CDR1 SNHLY and CDR2 FYNNEI. The CDR3 is CASISTTGTSTRYNEQFF. The CDR3 nucleotides are TGTGCCAGCATCTCCACCACCGGGACTAGCACCCGGTACAATGAGCAGTTCTTC.

This rearrangement joins TRBV9 to TRBJ2-7; 11 bases line up with TRBD2. The CDR3 covers 16 residues. Trimming at V came to 3 bases and at J to 5 bases, leaving 10 bases not matched to a gene. Germline lookup yields CDR1 SGDLS and CDR2 YYNGEE. Here the CDR3 DNA reads TGTGCCAGCAGCGCGAAACTAGCGGGAGTAATCCACGAGCAGTACTTC. Amino acids: CASSAKLAGVIHEQYF.

V usage is TRBV18 and J usage is TRBJ2-7; 10 bases fit TRBD1. CDR1 and CDR2 (germline): KGHSH, LQKENI. V lost 2 bases and J lost 2; bases outside the gene matches: 9. The length of the CDR3 is 17 residues. The CDR3 loop is CASSPTRDRGVAYEQYF. CDR3 DNA: TGTGCCAGCTCACCAACAAGGGACAGGGGTGTCGCCTACGAGCAGTACTTC.

DNA of the CDR3: TGCGCCAGCAGCCAAGATTCGGGACAGTGGCAGTATTTT. It codes for CASSQDSGQWQYF. The V and J genes are TRBV4-1 and TRBJ2-3; the match to TRBD1 covers 7 bases. This CDR3 has 13 residues. Germline assignment: CDR1 MGHRA and CDR2 YSYEKL. J gave up 11 bases and V 0 bases, and 5 bases lay outside the gene matches.

The J gene is TRBJ2-7, the V gene TRBV2; the match to TRBD2 covers 11 bases. V shed 5 bases, J shed 6 bases, and the junction held 6 bases outside the gene matches. This CDR3 has 14 amino acids. Per germline, CDR1 SNHLY and CDR2 FYNNEI. DNA of the CDR3: TGTGCCAGCAGTATTAGCGGGGGGGCCGGCGAGCAGTACTTC. It is translated as CASSISGGAGEQYF.

This sequence joins TRBV7-2 and TRBJ2-5; 10 bases are shared with TRBD2. V lost 5 bases and J lost 5; bases outside the gene matches: 5. The CDR3 runs 14 residues. In germline, CDR1 is SGHTA, CDR2 FQGNSA. The CDR3 DNA sequence: TGTGCCAGCAGCCAGCGGGAGGGCCGGGAGACCCAGTACTTC. Translation: CASSQREGRETQYF.

Only one count was recorded for this clone. The rearrangement links TRBV15 to TRBJ2-3, with 7 bases fitting TRBD1. The CDR3 length is 16 residues. In germline, CDR1 is LNHNV, CDR2 YYDKDF (reference sequence). With 4 bases clipped from V and 10 bases from J, the junction kept 17 bases outside the gene matches. As DNA, the CDR3 is TGTGCCACCAGCATGACCGACAGGGTCGTCACTTCGGCGCAGTATTTT. This gives the protein CATSMTDRVVTSAQYF.

This clone came up once. The rearrangement links TRBV18 to TRBJ1-5; the D gene is possibly TRBD1 (5 bases). CDR1 is KGHSH and CDR2 is LQKENI in the germline V gene. The CDR3 is 13 residues long. The V and J ends lost 6 bases and 6 bases respectively, with 12 bases between them. This CDR3 is CASSRGGVQPQHF. The CDR3 coding sequence is TGTGCCAGCTCTCGGGGGGGAGTTCAGCCCCAGCATTTT.

The rearrangement joins TRBV19 to TRBJ2-7, with D maybe TRBD1 (5 bases). The V end lost 1 base, the J end lost 4 bases, and 8 bases lay between the germline ends. Germline V gene lookup returns CDR1 LNHDA and CDR2 SQIVND (reference sequence). CDR3 length equals 13 residues. CDR3 loop: CASSIVPGYEQYF. Written as DNA, the CDR3 is TGTGCCAGTAGTATAGTGCCAGGGTACGAGCAGTACTTC.

The chain recombines TRBV18 with TRBJ2-3, with a possible D match to TRBD2 (5 bases). V lost 7 bases to trimming and J lost 2 bases, with 13 bases between them. CDR3 length: 14 residues. Germline assignment: CDR1 KGHSH and CDR2 LQKENI. CDR3 protein: CASCEGRFTDTQYF. CDR3 sequence (DNA): TGTGCCAGCTGTGAGGGTCGGTTCACAGATACGCAGTATTTT.

The V and J genes are TRBV4-1 and TRBJ2-3; D possibly corresponds to TRBD1 (6 bases). CDR3 length: 16 amino acids. CDR1 and CDR2 from the germline V gene are MGHRA and YSYEKL. V dropped 2 bases and J dropped 0 bases, with 12 bases sitting between them. The CDR3 nucleotides read TGCGCCAGCAGCCAATCCGGGACATACAGCACAGATACGCAGTATTTT. Translation: CASSQSGTYSTDTQYF.

The chain joins TRBV10-3 to TRBJ2-3; TRBD2 matches 9 bases. This CDR3 has 19 amino acids. The trim removed 8 bases at V and 2 bases at J, leaving 20 bases unmatched. Germline CDR1 and CDR2: ENHRY and SYGVKD. DNA of the CDR3: TGTGCCATCCGGCCCGGGTGGCGGGGGGGCGTCCCGTTCACAGATACGCAGTATTTT. It yields the protein CAIRPGWRGGVPFTDTQYF.

The chain has TRBV5-1 and TRBJ2-1, with 10 nucleotides matching TRBD2. CDR1 and CDR2 (germline): SGHRS, YFSETQ. The CDR3 spans 17 residues. V was pared by 0 bases and J by 0 bases, with 3 bases of the junction left unmatched. The CDR3 bases are TGCGCCAGCAGCTTGGGGGCTAGCGGGAGCTCCTACAATGAGCAGTTCTTC. This gives the protein CASSLGASGSSYNEQFF.